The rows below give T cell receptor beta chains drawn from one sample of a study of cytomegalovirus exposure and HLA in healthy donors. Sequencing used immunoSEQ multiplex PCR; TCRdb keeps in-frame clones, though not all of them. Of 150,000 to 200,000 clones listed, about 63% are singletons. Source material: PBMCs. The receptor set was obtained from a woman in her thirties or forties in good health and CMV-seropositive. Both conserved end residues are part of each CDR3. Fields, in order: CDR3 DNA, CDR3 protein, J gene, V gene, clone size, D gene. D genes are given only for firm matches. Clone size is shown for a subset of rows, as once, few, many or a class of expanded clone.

TGTGCCAGCAGTGAATCGTCCGGGAGCGGTTACAATGAGCAGTTCTTC CASSESSGSGYNEQFF TRBJ2-1 TRBV25-1 - -
TGTGCCAGCAGTGAACTAGCGGGAGGGCCAGATACGCAGTATTTT CASSELAGGPDTQYF TRBJ2-3 TRBV25-1 - TRBD2
TGTGCCAGCAGTTACTCAACAGGGGCAGAGACCCAGTACTTC CASSYSTGAETQYF TRBJ2-5 TRBV6-6 once TRBD1
TGCGCCAGCAGCCAAGGGACAGGTCCCGAACGCGAAGCTTTCTTT CASSQGTGPEREAFF TRBJ1-1 TRBV4-1 - TRBD1
TGCGCCAGCAGCCAGAGACGGGACAGGGGGCTCTACGAGCAGTACTTC CASSQRRDRGLYEQYF TRBJ2-7 TRBV4-1 - TRBD1
TGTGCCAGCAGAAACACAGGGGTGGGTTCACCCCTCCACTTT CASRNTGVGSPLHF TRBJ1-6 TRBV6-1 - TRBD1
TGTGCCAGTAGTACCGACTTGAACACTGAAGCTTTCTTT CASSTDLNTEAFF TRBJ1-1 TRBV19 - -
TGTGCCAGCAGTTACGCGGTGGCCCGCGAGCAGTACTTC CASSYAVAREQYF TRBJ2-7 TRBV6-5 - -
TGCAGCGTTACCGGACAGGGGGGGTATGGCTACACCTTC CSVTGQGGYGYTF TRBJ1-2 TRBV29-1 - TRBD1
TGTGCCAACGGAGCAGGGGGCTTGAGTGGGGGCTACACCTTC CANGAGGLSGGYTF TRBJ1-2 TRBV10-3 few TRBD1
TGTGCCAGCAACCAAGCGGGAGGGCCCTACGAGCAGTACTTC CASNQAGGPYEQYF TRBJ2-7 TRBV5-6 - TRBD2
TGTGCCAGTAGTATTCAACGACAGGGTGCCACAGATACGCAGTATTTT CASSIQRQGATDTQYF TRBJ2-3 TRBV19 - TRBD1
TGTGCCAGCAGCTTAGCGGGACAGGGACCCTACGAGCAGTACTTC CASSLAGQGPYEQYF TRBJ2-7 TRBV7-3 - TRBD1
TGCGCCAGCAGCCAAGAAGGGACAGGGGGCTATGGCTACACCTTC CASSQEGTGGYGYTF TRBJ1-2 TRBV4-3 - TRBD1
TGTGCCAGCAGGGTTACTAGCGGGAAGAACACCGGGGAGCTGTTTTTT CASRVTSGKNTGELFF TRBJ2-2 TRBV7-6 - TRBD2
TGTGCCAGCAGCTCAGACAGGGGAGCAGGCGAGCAGTACTTC CASSSDRGAGEQYF TRBJ2-7 TRBV28 - TRBD1
TGTGCCAGTTATCGCGGCGCCTATGGCTACACCTTC CASYRGAYGYTF TRBJ1-2 TRBV19 - -
TGTGCCAGCAGCTTGGGGGTTGGGGGACAGGCAAATGAAAAACTGTTTTTT CASSLGVGGQANEKLFF TRBJ1-4 TRBV5-4 once TRBD1
TGTGCCAGCAGGGATGGGACAGGGAGAGCAGATACGCAGTATTTT CASRDGTGRADTQYF TRBJ2-3 TRBV2 few TRBD1
TGTGCCAGCAGCCTGGGACGGGAGGCCTACGAGCAGTACTTC CASSLGREAYEQYF TRBJ2-7 TRBV7-2 - TRBD2
TGTGCCAGCAGTTATACTACGCGTGGGGAGACCCAGTACTTC CASSYTTRGETQYF TRBJ2-5 TRBV6-5 - -
TGTGCCAGCAGCAGAGGGAACACTGAAGCTTTCTTT CASSRGNTEAFF TRBJ1-1 TRBV5-4 - -
TGTGCCAGCAAGACTAGCGGGAGCGAGCAGTACTTC CASKTSGSEQYF TRBJ2-7 TRBV28 - TRBD2
TGTGCCAGCAGTTCTACGGACTCTCCTGGCACAGATACGCAGTATTTT CASSSTDSPGTDTQYF TRBJ2-3 TRBV6-5 - -
TGTGCCGGCGGAAATCGGGGAGGGGAAAAACTGTTTTTT CAGGNRGGEKLFF TRBJ1-4 TRBV6-1 few -
TGTTCCAGCAGCGGAGCCGGGACAGGGTACACTGAAGCTTTCTTT CSSSGAGTGYTEAFF TRBJ1-1 TRBV7-9 - TRBD1